Listed below are T cell receptor beta chains from one sample, sequenced in a study of shared clonotypes between healthy human individuals. Generated by immunoSEQ multiplex PCR, the TCRdb table keeps only in-frame clones and is missing some. Of 2 million or so clones in the sample, about 95% were seen once. The material sequenced was naive CD8+ T cells sorted from blood. The receptors derive from a man aged 18-30 years in good health. Each CDR3 is given with its conserved first and last residue. A D gene is named only where the DNA matches it firmly. Not all rows give a size; the values are once, few, many and, for expanded clones, a class.

clone_size j_call v_call d_call cdr3_aa cdr3_nt
NA TRBJ1-2 TRBV6-6 NA CASRGRDSYGYTF TGTGCCAGCAGGGGGCGGGACTCCTATGGCTACACCTTC
NA TRBJ2-7 TRBV4-1 TRBD2 CASSHHTSGYEQYF TGCGCCAGCAGCCATCATACTAGCGGATACGAGCAGTACTTC
once TRBJ1-3 TRBV7-9 NA CASSHGGAGNTIYF TGTGCCAGCAGCCATGGGGGGGCTGGAAACACCATATATTTT
NA TRBJ2-5 TRBV9 NA CASSPAREWERQYF TGTGCCAGCAGCCCGGCGAGGGAATGGGAGAGGCAGTACTTC
NA TRBJ1-6 TRBV30 NA CAWSVMAGSNSPLHF TGTGCCTGGAGTGTAATGGCGGGTTCGAATTCACCCCTCCACTTT
NA TRBJ2-3 TRBV5-6 NA CASSLGVGWGTDTQYF TGTGCCAGCAGCTTGGGGGTGGGCTGGGGGACAGATACGCAGTATTTT
NA TRBJ2-3 TRBV5-1 NA CASSQLDTDTQYF TGCGCCAGCAGCCAACTGGACACAGATACGCAGTATTTT
NA TRBJ2-3 TRBV2 NA CASSSGVADTQYF TGTGCCAGCAGTTCGGGGGTGGCAGATACGCAGTATTTT
NA TRBJ2-7 TRBV2 TRBD2 CASAGGGAYLEQYF TGTGCCAGCGCCGGGGGAGGGGCCTATCTCGAGCAGTACTTC
NA TRBJ1-1 TRBV30 NA CAWSSYRGTEAFF TGTGCCTGGAGTAGCTACCGAGGAACTGAAGCTTTCTTT
NA TRBJ1-1 TRBV27 NA CASGAPGTEAFF TGTGCCAGCGGCGCCCCCGGCACTGAAGCTTTCTTT
NA TRBJ2-1 TRBV10-3 NA CAILDYAPSSYNEQFF TGTGCCATCTTGGACTACGCCCCTAGCTCCTACAATGAGCAGTTCTTC
NA TRBJ1-6 TRBV27 NA CASSPRGYGSPLHF TGTGCCAGCAGTCCAAGGGGGTACGGTTCACCCCTCCACTTT
NA TRBJ2-7 TRBV10-2 TRBD2 CASSELGGDEQYF TGCGCCAGCAGTGAATTGGGAGGGGACGAGCAGTACTTC
NA TRBJ2-6 TRBV27 NA CASSLYGSSGANVLTF TGTGCCAGCAGTTTATACGGGAGCTCTGGGGCCAACGTCCTGACTTTC
few TRBJ1-2 TRBV7-9 NA CASSLSGTSDGYTF TGTGCCAGCAGCCTCTCCGGGACGTCGGATGGCTACACCTTC
NA TRBJ2-6 TRBV5-1 NA CASSLESVSSGANVLTF TGCGCCAGCAGCTTGGAGTCAGTGAGCTCTGGGGCCAACGTCCTGACTTTC
NA TRBJ1-1 TRBV2 NA CASTGGGNTEAFF TGTGCCAGCACGGGAGGGGGGAACACTGAAGCTTTCTTT
NA TRBJ1-1 TRBV7-6 NA CASSSERVGTEAFF TGTGCCAGCTCTTCTGAGCGGGTGGGCACTGAAGCTTTCTTT
NA TRBJ2-2 TRBV27 TRBD2 CASSLDWVSGSLTGELFF TGTGCCAGCAGTTTAGATTGGGTTAGCGGGAGTTTAACCGGGGAGCTGTTTTTT
NA TRBJ2-1 TRBV27 NA CASSLSIGGSSYNEQFF TGTGCCAGCAGTTTATCGATTGGCGGGTCCTCCTACAATGAGCAGTTCTTC
few TRBJ2-7 TRBV7-7 NA CASSTATGYEQYF TGTGCTAGCAGCACAGCTACAGGCTACGAGCAGTACTTC
NA TRBJ2-3 TRBV2 TRBD1 CASSGTGGVTDTQYF TGTGCCAGCAGTGGGACAGGGGGGGTCACAGATACGCAGTATTTT
NA TRBJ1-1 TRBV7-6 TRBD1 CASSSDRVDTEAFF TGTGCCAGCAGCTCGGACAGGGTGGACACTGAAGCTTTCTTT
NA TRBJ2-3 TRBV5-1 NA CASSSTTDTDTQYF TGCGCCAGCAGCTCGACTACCGACACAGATACGCAGTATTTT
NA TRBJ1-4 TRBV28 NA CASSLSDTTNEKLFF TGTGCCAGCAGTTTGTCAGATACAACTAATGAAAAACTGTTTTTT
NA TRBJ1-4 TRBV30 TRBD1 CAWSGPGGREKLFF TGTGCCTGGAGTGGTCCAGGGGGAAGGGAAAAACTGTTTTTT
NA TRBJ2-7 TRBV10-2 NA CASRDRDYEQYF TGCGCCAGCAGGGACAGGGACTATGAGCAGTACTTC
NA TRBJ2-6 TRBV5-6 NA CASSIDPRGYGANVLTF TGTGCCAGCAGCATCGACCCGAGGGGGTATGGGGCCAACGTCCTGACTTTC
NA TRBJ2-7 TRBV5-1 TRBD2 CASSRIAGGLNEQYF TGCGCCAGCAGCAGAATAGCGGGAGGGCTGAACGAGCAGTACTTC
NA TRBJ2-2 TRBV5-6 TRBD1 CASSWGQGSAGELFF TGTGCCAGCAGCTGGGGACAGGGTAGTGCCGGGGAGCTGTTTTTT
NA TRBJ2-3 TRBV5-1 TRBD1 CASSSGRRDRGPFTDTQYF TGCGCCAGCAGCTCGGGCCGCCGGGACAGGGGGCCCTTCACAGATACGCAGTATTTT